This T cell receptor (beta chain) comes out of a study of T cells after yellow fever vaccination. This CDR3 has 18 amino acids. V lost 2 bases, J lost 3 bases, and 8 bases stayed unmatched. Germline V CDR1 and CDR2: SGDLS, YYNGEE. TCRdb itself ran the 5' RACE reads through MiXCR, one entry per CDR3 protein. Altogether about 350,000 distinct CDR3 sequences are present, around 8.1% being singletons, with the ten largest covering about 16%. The receptor was derived from a young man who received the YFV17D yellow fever vaccine. The chain recombines TRBV9 with TRBJ2-5, with 15 bases identical to TRBD2. The specimen was PBMCs, collected 35 to 50 days after the first yellow fever vaccination. The DNA for the CDR3 is TGTGCCAGCAGCGTTGGCCTGGGGACTAGCGGGGGGAAAGAGACCCAGTACTTC. It is translated as CASSVGLGTSGGKETQYF.